This T cell receptor beta chain emerged from a study of beta chain features in type 1 diabetes. As regards this clone: Its antigen is not identified.

Germline CDR1 and CDR2: SGDLS and YYNGEE. The CDR3 runs to 14 residues. V was clipped by 0 bases and J by 4 bases, with 11 bases between them. Study results and caveats: Within each of all four CD4+ subsets, Type 1 diabetes patients had TCRB CDR3s that were moderately but significantly shorter. Patients' naive, central memory and regulatory TCRB repertoires appeared more alike than those of healthy donors. Junctions at VDJ sites from type 1 diabetes patients had fewer insertions and more deletions.

Sequenced material consisted of expressed TCRB transcripts (all of the isolated RNA was reverse transcribed). Using immunoSEQ multiplex PCR, the repertoire was profiled, and TCRdb retains in-frame clones only, with some absent. The sample has about 47,000 clones, approximately 43% seen once. This clonotype was sampled from a man aged 25 to 45 with type 1 diabetes. The specimen sequenced was stem cell memory CD4+ T cells from blood. This rearrangement joins TRBV9 to TRBJ2-7, with D uncertain. The CDR3 nucleotides read TGTGCCAGCAGCGTAGGGGCCGGAACTTACGAGCAGTACTTC. The encoded protein is CASSVGAGTYEQYF.